This note documents a single T cell receptor beta chain sequence. Its recognized antigen is unknown. No clone much larger than this one lies a single base away; base qualities are absent. The library was produced with 5' RACE. The data were produced on an Illumina HiSeq 2500. A second PCR of about 6 to 12 cycles was performed with a sample-barcoded 5' primer and a J-beta primer mix. A template-switch 5' adaptor carrying 12 random nucleotides introduced a unique molecular identifier onto each TCR beta cDNA molecule. Each sample yielded at least 2.5 million CDR3-containing paired-end reads. The Mint cDNA synthesis kit, primed by a TRBC-specific oligonucleotide, was used to synthesize first-strand cDNA from all RNA. All cDNA was treated with uracil-DNA glycosylase and then went through a first 18-cycle PCR with the universal primers M1SS and BC2_uni_R. Per the source publication's procedure: Normalization of each sample was performed by random selection of 1 million high-quality reads, each carrying a distinct molecular identifier. Reads with shared molecular identifiers were discarded instead of being binned into consensus sequences. MiTCR, set to a Q25 quality threshold and the strictest error-elimination algorithm, was used for CDR3 identification, clonotype clustering and error correction. A nonparametric unseen species model with Euler transformation was used to estimate a lower bound on total TCR beta diversity. TCRdb redid the processing of the public reads, applying fastp at Q25 and MiXCR, and retained in-frame beta chains. Rows are unified per CDR3 protein, each entry keeping the most common DNA and genes. What appears here as the V and J calls and clone size reflects TCRdb's work, not the paper's. The sample yields roughly 860,000 distinct CDR3 sequences; around 62% were counted once. The top ten clones comprise 25% to 35% of the sample.

This entry is derived from a study of blood T cells in healthy people across ages (dated by TCRdb to between 2015 and 2017). The study in broad terms: Template switching captured roughly one uniquely barcoded TCR beta cDNA molecule per two T cells in model experiments. The study measured age-related changes in TCR beta repertoire diversity using deep sequencing normalized with unique cDNA molecular identifiers. The donors were divided into four age groups: young (average around 16 years), middle-aged (under 40), aged (roughly 66) and long-lived (approximately 74). To avoid experimental bias, donors of different ages were distributed randomly across sequencing lanes. For two donors (one aged 18 to 29 and one aged 80 or older), the study analyzed two additional independent replicas of 1 million unique cDNA reads from the same blood draw. What the authors observed across the whole study: Because the CMV infection status of the donors was unknown, age-related changes in expanded clonotypes may potentially have been confounded. Estimates of total diversity based on one million sequenced T cells were regarded as lower bounds and as underestimates. Compared with the aged group, the long-lived group had more naive CD4+ T cells, fewer expanded clones and increased TCR diversity, a pattern suggesting age selection. Observed TCR beta diversity per million T cells fell roughly linearly with age, and a significant reduction was already apparent by age roughly 40. Observed TCR beta diversity correlated strongly with the percentage of naive T cells measured by flow cytometry. Conclusive comparison of naive and antigen-experienced compartments was prevented by the profiling of bulk unsorted PBMCs.

V lost 3 bases and J lost 6 bases, and the count of bases not matched to a germline gene is 2. The CDR3, cysteine through phenylalanine, is 13 amino acids long. Just the 39-base CDR3 DNA is kept, in frame starting at base 1. CDR1 and CDR2, looked up from the germline V gene, are ENHRY and SYGVKD. Donors were 40 or so systemically healthy Caucasian individuals from Russia aged roughly 6 to 90 years. Approximately 9.3 milliliters of peripheral blood were drawn from each donor into EDTA-treated Vacutainer tubes. Ficoll-Paque density-gradient centrifugation was used to isolate PBMCs, with at least 6 million obtained per sample. Trizol reagent was used to extract total RNA from the PBMCs, yielding at least 5.5 micrograms per sample. For every donor, flow cytometry on a PBMC aliquot measured the percentage of naive CD45RAhigh/CD27high T cells.

This sequence uses TRBV10-3 and TRBJ2-1; 7 central nucleotides agree with TRBD1. This clonotype originated in a man aged 30 to 45 in good health. Sequencing was performed on blood. Here is the DNA: TGTGCCATCAGTGAAGGACAGGCCAATGAGCAGTTCTTC. Translation gives CAISEGQANEQFF.